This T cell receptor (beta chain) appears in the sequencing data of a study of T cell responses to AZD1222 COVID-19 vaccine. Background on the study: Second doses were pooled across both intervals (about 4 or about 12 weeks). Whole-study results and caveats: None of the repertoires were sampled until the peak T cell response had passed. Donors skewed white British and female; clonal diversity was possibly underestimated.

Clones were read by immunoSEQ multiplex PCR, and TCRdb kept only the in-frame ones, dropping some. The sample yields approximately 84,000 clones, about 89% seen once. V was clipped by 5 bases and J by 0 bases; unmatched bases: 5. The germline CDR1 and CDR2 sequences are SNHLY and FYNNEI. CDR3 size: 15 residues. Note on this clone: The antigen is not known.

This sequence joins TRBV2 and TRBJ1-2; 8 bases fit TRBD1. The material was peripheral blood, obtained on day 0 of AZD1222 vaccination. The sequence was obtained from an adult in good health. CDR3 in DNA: TGTGCCAGCAGTCGGACAGGGCCGGCTAACTATGGCTACACCTTC. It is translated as CASSRTGPANYGYTF.